This passage covers 21 T cell receptor beta chains from one sample sequenced in a study of Graves' ophthalmopathy and Graves' hyperthyroidism (dated by TCRdb to 2016 to 2019). Reads for this sample came from an Illumina HiSeq 2000. TCR beta CDR3 regions were amplified from RNA transcripts for repertoire sequencing. The first round of RT-PCR was done with HTBI primers and the Qiagen OneStep RT-PCR kit, and was followed by a second round of multiplex PCR, then size selection and purification. TCRdb reran the public reads through fastp at Q25 and MiXCR, keeping productive beta chains. Every distinct CDR3 protein forms one entry, paired with its most common genes and DNA. Within this sample are 300,000 or so distinct CDR3 sequences, with about a sixth of them counted one time only. The ten largest clones represent over 9% of the sample. Sequencing used peripheral blood. These receptor sequences come from an adult man with Graves' ophthalmopathy.

This clonotype was observed many times. The CDR3 is CSATVDSRNTGELFF. The CDR3, as DNA: TGCAGTGCTACGGTAGACAGTCGGAACACCGGGGAGCTGTTTTTT. The chain couples TRBV20-1 to TRBJ2-2; D possibly corresponds to TRBD1 (5 bases). Trimming removed 4 bases from V and 1 base from J, with 13 bases in between. This CDR3 spans 15 amino acids. The germline V gene encodes CDR1 DFQATT and CDR2 SNEGSKA (reference sequence).

This clonotype was observed at least ten times. The V gene is TRBV5-1, the J gene TRBJ1-2, with TRBD1 matching 10 bases. CDR3 length: 14 amino acids. The V gene's germline CDR1 is SGHRS and CDR2 YFSETQ. V gave up 3 bases and J gave up 6 bases; unmatched junction bases: 5. The CDR3 sequence: CASSWSGTGDGYTF. The DNA for the CDR3 is TGCGCCAGCAGCTGGTCCGGGACAGGGGATGGCTACACCTTC.

This clonotype came up many times. The gene calls are TRBV7-9 and TRBJ2-7; 7 bases are shared with TRBD1. The germline V gene has CDR1 SEHNR and CDR2 FQNEAQ (reference sequence). V shed 2 bases, J shed 6 bases, and the junction held 10 bases outside the gene matches. The CDR3 spans 15 residues. This CDR3 reads CASSLPSVGGAEQYF. The CDR3 DNA reads TGTGCCAGCAGCTTACCCTCGGTAGGGGGCGCCGAGCAGTACTTC. The variable domain in full, with the rest retrieved from reference TRBV7-9 and TRBJ2-7, is DTGVSQNPRHKITKRGQNVTFRCDPISEHNRLYWYRQTLGQGPEFLTYFQNEAQLEKSRLLSDRFSAERPKGSFSTLEIQRTEQGDSAMYLCASSLPSVGGAEQYFGPGTRLTVT.

In this sample, this clonotype turned up many times. The chain has TRBV20-1 and TRBJ2-5; 8 bases align to TRBD2. Germline assignment: CDR1 DFQATT and CDR2 SNEGSKA (reference sequence). The CDR3 totals 14 residues. The J segment lost 5 bases and the V segment lost 3 bases, leaving 8 bases of the junction unmatched. CDR3 sequence: CSARLSGGQETQYF. In nucleotides, the CDR3 is TGCAGTGCTAGGTTATCGGGGGGGCAGGAGACCCAGTACTTC.

This sequence joins TRBV6-1 and TRBJ1-1, with D perhaps TRBD1 (6 bases). This CDR3 spans 15 amino acids. Trimming cost V 0 bases and J 0 bases, with 8 bases left between them. CDR1 is MNHNS and CDR2 is SASEGT in the germline V gene. The CDR3 DNA sequence: TGTGCCAGCAGTGAAGCACAGGGCGTGAACACTGAAGCTTTCTTT. Translation gives CASSEAQGVNTEAFF.

This clonotype was recorded many times. This chain uses TRBV9 with TRBJ1-2; D is unclear. The CDR3 has 14 amino acids. Germline CDR1 is SGDLS and CDR2 is YYNGEE. The V gene lost 0 bases and the J gene lost 8 bases, with 14 bases spanning the gap. For the CDR3, the DNA is TGTGCCAGCAGCGTAGAGGTCCGGGCGTCCGGCTACACCTTC. The encoded protein is CASSVEVRASGYTF. Full variable domain (outside the CDR3, taken from reference TRBV9 and TRBJ1-2): DSGVTQTPKHLITATGQRVTLRCSPRSGDLSVYWYQQSLDQGLQFLIQYYNGEERAKGNILERFSAQQFPDLHSELNLSSLELGDSALYFCASSVEVRASGYTFGSGTRLTVV.

As regards this clonotype: It is likely a read error, because the conserved phenylalanine at the end of the CDR3 is missing. No DNA is shown, since the ends of the CDR3 on it are uncertain; the CDR3 is the one TCRdb lists. The chain recombines TRBV6-5 with TRBJ2-6. CDR1 MNHEY and CDR2 SVGAGI come from the germline V gene. With termini counted, the CDR3 has 8 amino acids. The CDR3 sequence is CASSYGTS.

The CDR3 DNA is TGTGCCAGCAGTTACGGCAGGGGTGCGGCTGAAGCTTTCTTT. This gives the protein CASSYGRGAAEAFF. The gene calls are TRBV6-5 and TRBJ1-1; a weak D match, TRBD1 (6 bases). Germline CDR1 reads MNHEY; CDR2 reads SVGAGI. The CDR3 is made up of 14 amino acids. V lost 2 bases and J 6 bases, leaving 13 bases between the germline ends.

This clonotype was counted at least ten times. This rearrangement joins TRBV12-3 or TRBV12-4 to TRBJ2-2; 9 bases align to TRBD2. There are 16 residues in the CDR3. The junction had 2 bases not matched to a gene; V was cut back by 2 bases and J by 1 base. Here the CDR3 DNA reads TGTGCCAGCAGTTTACCAGCGGGAGGGAACACCGGGGAGCTGTTTTTT. Encoded protein: CASSLPAGGNTGELFF.

Ten or more counts support this clonotype. The chain has TRBV18 and TRBJ1-2; D not resolved. CDR3 length: 14 amino acids. Germline-derived CDR1 and CDR2 are KGHSH and LQKENI. V lost 3 bases to trimming and J lost 0 bases, with 8 bases between them. In DNA form, the CDR3 reads TGTGCCAGCTCACCTCAACCTACTAACTATGGCTACACCTTC. Translation gives CASSPQPTNYGYTF.

This clonotype was picked up many times. V usage is TRBV6-5 and J usage is TRBJ2-3, with TRBD2 matching over 7 bases. Germline loops: CDR1 MNHEY, CDR2 SVGAGI. The length of the CDR3 is 14 residues. Losses at the gene ends were 4 bases for V and 5 bases for J; bases not matched to a gene: 6. This chain's CDR3 is CASSLAGTRDTQYF. CDR3 sequence (DNA): TGTGCCAGCAGTTTAGCGGGTACGAGAGATACGCAGTATTTT.

This clonotype was observed many times. This chain links TRBV4-1 with TRBJ2-7; TRBD1 is a possible D gene (5 bases). Germline V CDR1 and CDR2: MGHRA, YSYEKL. V shed 1 base and J shed 3 bases, with 13 bases lying between them. The CDR3 is 15 amino acids. The CDR3 nucleotides are TGCGCCAGCAGCCAAGTATTGGCAGGGAACTACGAGCAGTACTTC. Protein: CASSQVLAGNYEQYF.

This clonotype was counted only a few times. The V call is TRBV20-1, the J call TRBJ1-1; D is unclear. Germline-derived CDR1 and CDR2 are DFQATT and SNEGSKA (reference sequence). V dropped 8 bases and J dropped 7 bases, with 17 bases sitting between them. The length of the CDR3 is 12 residues. The CDR3 protein is CSFAGQGNEAFF. CDR3 in DNA: TGCAGTTTTGCAGGCCAAGGTAATGAAGCTTTCTTT.

This clonotype has ten or more counts. The chain couples TRBV7-9 to TRBJ2-7; D is uncertain. With 4 bases removed from V and 2 bases from J, the gap between germline ends came to 9 bases. From germline, CDR1 is SEHNR and CDR2 FQNEAQ (reference sequence). CDR3 size: 13 residues. The CDR3 DNA follows: TGTGCCAGCAGCTCACGCCCAACCTACGAGCAGTACTTC. Its protein is CASSSRPTYEQYF.

This clonotype showed up many times. The chain has TRBV6-1 and TRBJ2-6; TRBD1 matches at 7 bases. After removal of 3 bases from V and 3 bases from J, the junction contained 2 bases not matched to a gene. The CDR3 is 15 amino acids. Germline V gene data show CDR1 as MNHNS and CDR2 as SASEGT. The CDR3 protein is CASSETGFGANVLTF. The CDR3 DNA sequence: TGTGCCAGCAGTGAGACAGGGTTTGGGGCCAACGTCCTGACTTTC.

Many counts were recorded for this clonotype. This chain connects TRBV3-1 to TRBJ2-5; tentative D call: TRBD2 (6 bases). Between the trimmed V and J ends, which lost 2 bases and 0 bases, there was a span of 10 bases. Germline CDR1 and CDR2: LGHDT and YNNKEL (reference sequence). The CDR3 is 15 amino acids. CDR3: CASSQNRGYQETQYF. The DNA of the CDR3 is TGTGCCAGCAGCCAAAATCGGGGGTACCAAGAGACCCAGTACTTC.

This clonotype showed up just once. The V and J genes are TRBV6-2 or TRBV6-3 and TRBJ2-2, with D possibly being TRBD1 (6 bases). V dropped 4 bases and J dropped 3 bases, with 9 bases sitting between them. CDR3 length: 14 amino acids. Germline V gene lookup returns CDR1 MNHEY and CDR2 SVGEGT. The CDR3 reads CASSWDTYTGELFF. As DNA, the CDR3 is TGTGCCAGCAGTTGGGACACTTACACCGGGGAGCTGTTTTTT.

This clonotype was recorded at least ten times. The chain is built from TRBV18 and TRBJ1-6; D might be TRBD1 (6 bases). This CDR3 spans 18 amino acids. The ends were cut back, 0 bases at V and 7 bases at J, with 19 bases in the middle. Germline values: CDR1 KGHSH, CDR2 LQKENI. The CDR3 reads CASSPPAAGVGGNSPLHF. The CDR3 DNA follows: TGTGCCAGCTCACCACCAGCGGCAGGGGTGGGGGGCAATTCACCCCTCCACTTT. Filled out from reference TRBV18 and TRBJ1-6, the complete variable domain reads NAGVMQNPRHLVRRRGQEARLRCSPMKGHSHVYWYRQLPEEGLKFMVYLQKENIIDESGMPKERFSAEFPKEGPSILRIQQVVRGDSAAYFCASSPPAAGVGGNSPLHFGNGTRLTVT.

The chain joins TRBV30 to TRBJ2-6; maybe TRBD2 (5 bases). Trimming took off 0 bases at V and 1 base at J, with 13 bases between the two ends. Germline CDR1 and CDR2: GTSNPN and SVGIG (reference sequence). The CDR3 length is 17 residues. The CDR3 loop reads CAWSVWRTPSGANVLTF. CDR3 sequence (DNA): TGTGCCTGGAGTGTCTGGAGGACCCCATCTGGGGCCAACGTCCTGACTTTC.

This clonotype was observed at least ten times. J is TRBJ1-6 and V is TRBV6-1, with D possibly TRBD1 on 6 matching bases. This CDR3 spans 15 amino acids. V dropped 6 bases and J dropped 9 bases, with 18 bases sitting between them. Germline V lookup: CDR1 MNHNS, CDR2 SASEGT. Here the CDR3 reads CASRKTGVGISPLHF. The DNA of the CDR3 is TGTGCCAGCAGGAAGACAGGCGTGGGGATTTCACCCCTCCACTTT.

CDR3 loop: CASSYPSSGRYEQYF. The CDR3 nucleotides are TGTGCCAGCAGTTACCCATCTAGCGGGAGATACGAGCAGTACTTC. The rearrangement uses TRBV6-2 or TRBV6-3 and TRBJ2-7; 10 nucleotides agree with TRBD2. J gave up 4 bases and V 2 bases, and 5 bases lay outside the gene matches. Looked up from germline, CDR1 is MNHEY and CDR2 is SVGEGT. CDR3 length: 15 amino acids.